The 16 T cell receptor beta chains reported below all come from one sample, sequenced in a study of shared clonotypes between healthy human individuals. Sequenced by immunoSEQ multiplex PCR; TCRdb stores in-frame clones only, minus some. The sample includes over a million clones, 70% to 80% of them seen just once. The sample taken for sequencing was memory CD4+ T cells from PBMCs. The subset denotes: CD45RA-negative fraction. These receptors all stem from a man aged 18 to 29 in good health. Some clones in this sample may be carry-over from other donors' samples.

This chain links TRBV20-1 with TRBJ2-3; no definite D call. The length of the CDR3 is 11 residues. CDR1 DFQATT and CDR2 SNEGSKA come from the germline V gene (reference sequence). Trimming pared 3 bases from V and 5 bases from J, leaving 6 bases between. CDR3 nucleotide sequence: TGCAGTGCTAGTTTCGAAGATACGCAGTATTTT. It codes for CSASFEDTQYF.

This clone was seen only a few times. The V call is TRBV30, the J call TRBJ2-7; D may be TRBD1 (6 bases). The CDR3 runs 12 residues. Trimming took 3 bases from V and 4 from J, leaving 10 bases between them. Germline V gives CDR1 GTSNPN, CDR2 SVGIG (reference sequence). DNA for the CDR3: TGTGCCTGGAGCACAGGGCGGTACGAGCAGTACTTC. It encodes CAWSTGRYEQYF.

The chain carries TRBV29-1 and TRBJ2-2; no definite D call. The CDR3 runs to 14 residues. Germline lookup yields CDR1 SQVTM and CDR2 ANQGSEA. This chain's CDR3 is CRVIQRQNTGELFF. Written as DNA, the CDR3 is TGCAGAGTAATACAACGGCAGAACACCGGGGAGCTGTTTTTT.

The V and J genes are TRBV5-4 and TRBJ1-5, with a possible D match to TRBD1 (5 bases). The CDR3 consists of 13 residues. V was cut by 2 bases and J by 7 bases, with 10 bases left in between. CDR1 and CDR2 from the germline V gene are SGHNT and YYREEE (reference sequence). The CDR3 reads CASSFGAKQPQHF. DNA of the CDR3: TGTGCCAGCAGCTTTGGGGCCAAGCAGCCCCAGCATTTT.

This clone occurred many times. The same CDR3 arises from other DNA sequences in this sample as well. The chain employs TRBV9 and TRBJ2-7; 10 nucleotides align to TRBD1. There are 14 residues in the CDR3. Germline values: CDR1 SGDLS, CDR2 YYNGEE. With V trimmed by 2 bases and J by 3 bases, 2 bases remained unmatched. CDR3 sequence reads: CASSVGDRGYEQYF. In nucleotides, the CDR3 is TGTGCCAGCAGCGTGGGGGACAGGGGCTACGAGCAGTACTTC.

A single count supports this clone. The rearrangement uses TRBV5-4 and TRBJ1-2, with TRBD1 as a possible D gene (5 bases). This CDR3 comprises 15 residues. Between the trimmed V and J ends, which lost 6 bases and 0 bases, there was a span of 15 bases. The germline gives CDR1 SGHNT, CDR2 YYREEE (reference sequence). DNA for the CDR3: TGTGCCAGCACCAGAGGGCAGGGAGCTAACTATGGCTACACCTTC. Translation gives CASTRGQGANYGYTF.

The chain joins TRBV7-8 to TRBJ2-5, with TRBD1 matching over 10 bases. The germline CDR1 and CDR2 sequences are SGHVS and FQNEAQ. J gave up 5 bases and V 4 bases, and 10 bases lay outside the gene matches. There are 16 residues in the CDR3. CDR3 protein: CASSSGQGGSAETQYF. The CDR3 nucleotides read TGTGCCAGCAGCTCCGGACAGGGGGGGTCGGCGGAGACCCAGTACTTC.

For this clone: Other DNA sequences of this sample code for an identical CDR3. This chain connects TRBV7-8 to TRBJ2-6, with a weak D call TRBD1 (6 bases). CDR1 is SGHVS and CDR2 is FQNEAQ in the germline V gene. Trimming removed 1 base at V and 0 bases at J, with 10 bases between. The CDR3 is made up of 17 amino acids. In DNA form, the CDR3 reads TGTGCCAGCAGCTTAGTAGGACAGAGCTCTGGGGCCAACGTCCTGACTTTC. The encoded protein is CASSLVGQSSGANVLTF.

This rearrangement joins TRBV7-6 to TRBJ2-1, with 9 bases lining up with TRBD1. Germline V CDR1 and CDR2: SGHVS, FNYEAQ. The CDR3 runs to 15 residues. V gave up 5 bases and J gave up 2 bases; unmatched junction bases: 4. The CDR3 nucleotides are TGTGCCAGCAGCAACCGGGACAGGGCCTACAATGAGCAGTTCTTC. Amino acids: CASSNRDRAYNEQFF.

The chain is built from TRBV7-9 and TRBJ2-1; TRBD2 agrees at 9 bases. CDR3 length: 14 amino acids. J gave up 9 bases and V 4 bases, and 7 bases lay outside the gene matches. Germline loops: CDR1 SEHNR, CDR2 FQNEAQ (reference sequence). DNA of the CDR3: TGTGCCAGCAGCTCTGAGCGGGAGGCGGGTGAGCAGTTCTTC. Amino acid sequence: CASSSEREAGEQFF.

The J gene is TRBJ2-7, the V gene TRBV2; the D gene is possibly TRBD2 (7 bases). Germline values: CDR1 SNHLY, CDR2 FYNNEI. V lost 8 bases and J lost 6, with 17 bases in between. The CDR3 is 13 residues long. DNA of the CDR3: TGTGCCAGCGCCGAGGGAGGGGGGCTCGAGCAGTACTTC. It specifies CASAEGGGLEQYF.

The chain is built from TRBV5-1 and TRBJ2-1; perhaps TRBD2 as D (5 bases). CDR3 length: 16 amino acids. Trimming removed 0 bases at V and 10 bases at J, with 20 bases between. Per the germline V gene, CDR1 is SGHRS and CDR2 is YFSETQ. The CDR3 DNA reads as TGCGCCAGCAGCTTGGAGGGCGGGCGGATTGGGGAAGAGCAGTTCTTC. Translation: CASSLEGGRIGEEQFF.

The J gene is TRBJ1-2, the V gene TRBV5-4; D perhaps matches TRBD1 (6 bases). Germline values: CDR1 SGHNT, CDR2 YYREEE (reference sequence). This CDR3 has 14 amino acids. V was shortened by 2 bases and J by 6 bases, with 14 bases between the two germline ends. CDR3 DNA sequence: TGTGCCAGCAGCTTTATTCAGGGGCATGATGGCTACACCTTC. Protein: CASSFIQGHDGYTF.

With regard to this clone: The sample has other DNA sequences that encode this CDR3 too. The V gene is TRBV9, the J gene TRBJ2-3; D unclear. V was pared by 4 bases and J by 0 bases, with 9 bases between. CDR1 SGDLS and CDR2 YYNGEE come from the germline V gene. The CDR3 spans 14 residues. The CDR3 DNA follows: TGTGCCAGCAGCCCGAGACTCAGCACAGATACGCAGTATTTT. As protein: CASSPRLSTDTQYF. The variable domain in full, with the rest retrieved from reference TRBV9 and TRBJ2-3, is DSGVTQTPKHLITATGQRVTLRCSPRSGDLSVYWYQQSLDQGLQFLIQYYNGEERAKGNILERFSAQQFPDLHSELNLSSLELGDSALYFCASSPRLSTDTQYFGPGTRLTVL.

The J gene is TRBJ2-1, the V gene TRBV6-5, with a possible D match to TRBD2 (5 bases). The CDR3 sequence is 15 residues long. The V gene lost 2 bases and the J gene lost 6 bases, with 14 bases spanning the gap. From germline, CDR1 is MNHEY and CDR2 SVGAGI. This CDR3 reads CASSYRGLASNEQFF. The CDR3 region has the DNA TGTGCCAGCAGTTACCGAGGACTTGCGTCCAATGAGCAGTTCTTC.

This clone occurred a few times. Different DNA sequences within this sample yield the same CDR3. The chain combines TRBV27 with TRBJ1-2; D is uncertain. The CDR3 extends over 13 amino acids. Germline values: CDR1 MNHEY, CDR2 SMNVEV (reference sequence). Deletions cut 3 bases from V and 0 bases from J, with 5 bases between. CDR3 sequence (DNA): TGTGCCAGCAGTTTTCGGTCTAACTATGGCTACACCTTC. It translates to CASSFRSNYGYTF.